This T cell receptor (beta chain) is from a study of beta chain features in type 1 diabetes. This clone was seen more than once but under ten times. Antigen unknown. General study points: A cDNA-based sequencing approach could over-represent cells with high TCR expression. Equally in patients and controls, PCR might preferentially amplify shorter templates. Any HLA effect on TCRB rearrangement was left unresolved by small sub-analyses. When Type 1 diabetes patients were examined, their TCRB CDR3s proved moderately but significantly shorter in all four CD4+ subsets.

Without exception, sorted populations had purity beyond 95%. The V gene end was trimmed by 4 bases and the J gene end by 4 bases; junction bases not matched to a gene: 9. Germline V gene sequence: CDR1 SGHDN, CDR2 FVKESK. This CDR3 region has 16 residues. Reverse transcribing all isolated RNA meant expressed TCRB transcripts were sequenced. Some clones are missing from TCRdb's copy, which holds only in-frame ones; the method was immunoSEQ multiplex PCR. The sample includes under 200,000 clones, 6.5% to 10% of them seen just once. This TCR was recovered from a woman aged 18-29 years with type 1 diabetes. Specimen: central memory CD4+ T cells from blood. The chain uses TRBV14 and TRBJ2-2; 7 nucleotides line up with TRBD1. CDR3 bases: TGTGCCAGCAGCCCCTTGGACAGGCGCCTCACCGGGGAGCTGTTTTTT. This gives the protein CASSPLDRRLTGELFF.